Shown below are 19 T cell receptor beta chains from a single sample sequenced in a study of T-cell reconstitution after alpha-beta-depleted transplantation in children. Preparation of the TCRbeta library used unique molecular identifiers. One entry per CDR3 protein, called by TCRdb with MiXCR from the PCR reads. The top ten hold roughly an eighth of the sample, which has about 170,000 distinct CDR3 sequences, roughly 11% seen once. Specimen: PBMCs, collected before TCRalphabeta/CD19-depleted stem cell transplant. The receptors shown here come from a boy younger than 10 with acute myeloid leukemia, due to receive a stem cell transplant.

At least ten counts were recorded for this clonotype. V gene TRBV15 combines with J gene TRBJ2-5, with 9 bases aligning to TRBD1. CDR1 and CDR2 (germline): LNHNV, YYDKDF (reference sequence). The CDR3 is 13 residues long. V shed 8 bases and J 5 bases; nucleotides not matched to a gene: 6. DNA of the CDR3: TGTGCCACCTCTGACAGGGGGTGGGAGACCCAGTACTTC. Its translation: CATSDRGWETQYF.

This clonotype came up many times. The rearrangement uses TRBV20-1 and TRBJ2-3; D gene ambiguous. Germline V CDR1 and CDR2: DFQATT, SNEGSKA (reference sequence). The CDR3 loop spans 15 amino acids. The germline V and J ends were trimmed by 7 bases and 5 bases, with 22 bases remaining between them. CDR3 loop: CSVSGLPQGQDTQYF. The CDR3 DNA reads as TGCAGTGTCTCAGGTCTCCCCCAAGGCCAAGATACGCAGTATTTT.

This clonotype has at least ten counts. The CDR3 region has the DNA TGTGCCAGCAGCTCAGGGACTAGCGGCACCTACAATGAGCAGTTCTTC. It encodes CASSSGTSGTYNEQFF. The chain carries TRBV11-3 and TRBJ2-1, with TRBD2 matching over 11 bases. The CDR3 totals 16 residues. The V and J ends lost 4 bases and 2 bases, in that order; junction bases with no gene match: 4. The germline V gene has CDR1 SGHNT and CDR2 YENEEA.

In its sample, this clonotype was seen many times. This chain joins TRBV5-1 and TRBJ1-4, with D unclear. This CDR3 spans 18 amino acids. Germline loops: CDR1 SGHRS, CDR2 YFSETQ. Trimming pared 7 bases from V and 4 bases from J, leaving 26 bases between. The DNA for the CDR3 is TGCGCCAGCCGACCCCGATTAGACCTGACGAGCGATAATGAAAAACTGTTTTTT. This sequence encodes CASRPRLDLTSDNEKLFF.

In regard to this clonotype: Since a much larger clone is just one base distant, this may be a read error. CDR3 sequence reads: CASSRGTSGKESQYF. The CDR3, as DNA: TGTGCCAGCAGCCGCGGGACTAGCGGGAAAGAGTCCCAGTACTTC. The chain carries TRBV7-9 and TRBJ2-5; 13 bases map to TRBD2. The germline gives CDR1 SEHNR, CDR2 FQNEAQ (reference sequence). CDR3 length: 15 amino acids.

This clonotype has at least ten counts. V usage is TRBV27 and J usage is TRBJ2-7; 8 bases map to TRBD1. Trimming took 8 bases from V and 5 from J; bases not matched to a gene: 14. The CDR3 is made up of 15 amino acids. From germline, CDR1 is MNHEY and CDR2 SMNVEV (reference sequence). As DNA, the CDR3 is TGTGCCAGCGGAGCCCGGGACAGGTGGTTCGACGAGCAGTACTTC. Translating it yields CASGARDRWFDEQYF.

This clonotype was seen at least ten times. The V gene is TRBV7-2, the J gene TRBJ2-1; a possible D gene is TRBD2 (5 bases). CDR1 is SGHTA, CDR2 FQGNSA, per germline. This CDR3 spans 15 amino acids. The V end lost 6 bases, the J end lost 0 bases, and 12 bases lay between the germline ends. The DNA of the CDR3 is TGTGCCAGCAGACCGCCGGGGAGCTCCTACAATGAGCAGTTCTTC. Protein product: CASRPPGSSYNEQFF.

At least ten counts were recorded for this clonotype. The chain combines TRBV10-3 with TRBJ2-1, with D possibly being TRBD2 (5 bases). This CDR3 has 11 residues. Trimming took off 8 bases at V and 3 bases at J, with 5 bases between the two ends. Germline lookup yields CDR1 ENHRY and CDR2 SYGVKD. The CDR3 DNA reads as TGTGCCATCCGGGACTACAATGAGCAGTTCTTC. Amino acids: CAIRDYNEQFF.

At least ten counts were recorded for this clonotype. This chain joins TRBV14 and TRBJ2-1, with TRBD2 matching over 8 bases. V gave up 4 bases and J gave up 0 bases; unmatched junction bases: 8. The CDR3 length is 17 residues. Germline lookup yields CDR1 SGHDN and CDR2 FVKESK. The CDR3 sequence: CASSRLERGSSYNEQFF. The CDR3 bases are TGTGCCAGCAGCCGACTCGAGCGGGGGAGCTCCTACAATGAGCAGTTCTTC.

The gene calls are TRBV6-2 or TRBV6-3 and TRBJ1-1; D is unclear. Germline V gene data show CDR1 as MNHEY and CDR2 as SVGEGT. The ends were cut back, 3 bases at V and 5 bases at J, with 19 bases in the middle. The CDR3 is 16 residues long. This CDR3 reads CASSYLRGRDRTEAFF. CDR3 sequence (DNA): TGTGCCAGCAGTTATCTCCGCGGACGGGATAGGACTGAAGCTTTCTTT.

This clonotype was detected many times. This CDR3 reads CASSFPGRDGNTIYF. In nucleotides, the CDR3 is TGTGCCAGCAGCTTCCCAGGGAGGGATGGAAACACCATATATTTT. The chain carries TRBV13 and TRBJ1-3; possibly TRBD1 for D (5 bases). V was trimmed by 3 bases and J by 3 bases, leaving 12 bases between them. This CDR3 is 15 amino acids long. CDR1 is PRHDT, CDR2 FYEKMQ, per germline (reference sequence).

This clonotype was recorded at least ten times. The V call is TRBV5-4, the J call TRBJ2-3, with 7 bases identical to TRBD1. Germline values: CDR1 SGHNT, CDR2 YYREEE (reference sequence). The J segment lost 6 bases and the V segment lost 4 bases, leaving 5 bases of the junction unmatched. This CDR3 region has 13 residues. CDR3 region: CASSTTTGDTQYF. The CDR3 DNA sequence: TGTGCCAGCAGCACGACGACAGGGGATACGCAGTATTTT.

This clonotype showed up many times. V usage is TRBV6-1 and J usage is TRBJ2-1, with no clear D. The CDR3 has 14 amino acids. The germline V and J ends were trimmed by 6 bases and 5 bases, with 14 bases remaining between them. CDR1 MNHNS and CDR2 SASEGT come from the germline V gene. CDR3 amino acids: CASSARPRDNEQFF. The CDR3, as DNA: TGTGCCAGCAGCGCCCGTCCACGCGACAATGAGCAGTTCTTC.

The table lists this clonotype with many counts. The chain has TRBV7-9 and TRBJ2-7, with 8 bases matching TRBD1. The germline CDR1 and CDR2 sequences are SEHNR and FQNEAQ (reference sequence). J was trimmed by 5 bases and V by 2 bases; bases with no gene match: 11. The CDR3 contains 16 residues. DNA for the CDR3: TGTGCCAGCAGCTTACGGATGAAGGACAGGGTAGACGAGCAGTACGTC. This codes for CASSLRMKDRVDEQYV.

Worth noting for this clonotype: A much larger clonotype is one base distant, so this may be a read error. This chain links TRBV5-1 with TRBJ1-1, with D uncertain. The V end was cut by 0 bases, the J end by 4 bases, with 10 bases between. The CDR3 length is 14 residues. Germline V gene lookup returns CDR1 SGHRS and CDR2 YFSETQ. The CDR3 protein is CASSLALRSTEAFF. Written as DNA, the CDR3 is TGCGCCAGCAGCTTGGCCCTCAGAAGCACTGAAGCTTTCTTT. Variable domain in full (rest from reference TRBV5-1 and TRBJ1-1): KAGVTQTPRYLIKTRGQQVTLSCSPISGHRSVSWYQQTPGQGLQFLFEYFSETQRNKGNFPGRFSGRQFSNSRSEMNVSTLELGDSALYLCASSLALRSTEAFFGQGTRLTVV.

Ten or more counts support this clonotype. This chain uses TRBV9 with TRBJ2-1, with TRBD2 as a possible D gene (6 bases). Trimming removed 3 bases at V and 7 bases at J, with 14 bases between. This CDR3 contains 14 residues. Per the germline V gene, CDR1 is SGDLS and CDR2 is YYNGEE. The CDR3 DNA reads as TGTGCCAGCAGCGCGGGACTCCCCGCGAATGAGCAGTTCTTC. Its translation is CASSAGLPANEQFF.

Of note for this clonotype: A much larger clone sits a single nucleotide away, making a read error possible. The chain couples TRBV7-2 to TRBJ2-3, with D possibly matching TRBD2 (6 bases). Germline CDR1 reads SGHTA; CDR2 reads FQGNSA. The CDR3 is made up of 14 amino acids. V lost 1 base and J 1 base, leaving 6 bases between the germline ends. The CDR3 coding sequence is TGTGCCAGCAGCTTAGGACTAGGCACAGATACGCAGTATTTT. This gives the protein CASSLGLGTDTQYF.

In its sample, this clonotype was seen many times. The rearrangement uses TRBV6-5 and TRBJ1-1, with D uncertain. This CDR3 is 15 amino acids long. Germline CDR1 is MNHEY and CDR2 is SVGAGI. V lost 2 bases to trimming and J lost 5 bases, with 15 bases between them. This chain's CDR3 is CASSYPREWGTEAFF. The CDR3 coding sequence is TGTGCCAGCAGTTACCCTCGGGAATGGGGTACTGAAGCTTTCTTT.

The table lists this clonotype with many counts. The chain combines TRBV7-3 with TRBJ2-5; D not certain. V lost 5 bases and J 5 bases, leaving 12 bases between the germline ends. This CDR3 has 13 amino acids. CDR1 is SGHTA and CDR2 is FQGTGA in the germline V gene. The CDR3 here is CASSVSIMETQYF. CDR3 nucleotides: TGTGCCAGCAGCGTTTCAATTATGGAGACCCAGTACTTC.